This T cell receptor (beta chain) was identified in a study of blood T cell repertoires in COVID-19. Study context: PBMCs, B-cell-depleted T cells, or T cells provided the cDNA or gDNA that made up the material.

Methods used by the authors: Using reference gene primer amplification, nucleated cell counts were estimated. The assay was immunoSEQ multiplex PCR, and TCRdb's table has in-frame clones only and misses some. For V, J and clone size, that table is used; D and trimming come from the DNA. The top ten hold around 0.92% of the sample, which has some 300,000 clones, nearly 90% seen once. The CDR3 covers 16 residues. CDR1 and CDR2 from the germline V gene are KGHSH and LQKENI. The germline V and J ends were trimmed by 3 bases and 5 bases, with 17 bases remaining between them. Those who participated ranged in age from roughly 18 to 95 years and resided in about two dozen US areas.

The sequence was collected from a woman under 40 who had recovered from COVID-19. The sequenced material came from PBMCs or T cells enriched from blood (not recorded which). The chain links TRBV18 to TRBJ1-5; possibly TRBD1 for D (5 bases). CDR3: CASSPIVLLGDQPQHF. The CDR3 DNA reads TGTGCCAGCTCACCTATTGTGTTGCTAGGGGATCAGCCCCAGCATTTT.